This T cell receptor beta chain is drawn from a study of T cells in Graves' hyperthyroidism and ophthalmopathy. RNA transcripts served as the template for amplifying TCR beta CDR3 regions. HTBI primers were used for first-round RT-PCR of the TCR CDR3. Using its own MiXCR run on the multiplex PCR reads, TCRdb lists one record per CDR3 protein. The repertoire holds some 490,000 distinct CDR3 sequences, approximately 23% seen once, with about 53% in the top ten. V lost 4 bases, J lost 6 bases, and 11 bases stayed unmatched. The germline V gene encodes CDR1 SGHTA and CDR2 FQGNSA. This CDR3 has 15 residues.

The sequence was collected from a woman in her seventies with Graves' ophthalmopathy. The chain combines TRBV7-2 with TRBJ1-2; TRBD1 agrees at 7 bases. The sequencing input was blood. The CDR3 bases are TGTGCCAGCAGCTCGCAGACAGGGACGATGGATGGCTACACCTTC. Translation: CASSSQTGTMDGYTF.